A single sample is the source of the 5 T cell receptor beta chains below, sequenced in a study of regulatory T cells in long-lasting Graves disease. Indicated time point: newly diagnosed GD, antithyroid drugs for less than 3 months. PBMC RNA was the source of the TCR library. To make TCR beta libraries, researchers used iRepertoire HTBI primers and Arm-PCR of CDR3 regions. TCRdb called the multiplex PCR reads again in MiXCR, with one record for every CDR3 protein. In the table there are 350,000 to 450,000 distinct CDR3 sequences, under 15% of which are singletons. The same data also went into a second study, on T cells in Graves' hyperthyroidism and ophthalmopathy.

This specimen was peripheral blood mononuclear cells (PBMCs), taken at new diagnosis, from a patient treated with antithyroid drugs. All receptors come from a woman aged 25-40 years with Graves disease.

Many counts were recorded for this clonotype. CDR3 amino acids: CASTPRIGVDNEQFF. In DNA form, the CDR3 reads TGTGCCAGCACCCCCCGCATTGGGGTGGACAATGAGCAGTTCTTC. The V and J genes are TRBV12-3 or TRBV12-4 and TRBJ2-1; D call uncertain. The ends were cut back, 7 bases at V and 5 bases at J, with 18 bases in the middle. The CDR3 is made up of 15 amino acids.

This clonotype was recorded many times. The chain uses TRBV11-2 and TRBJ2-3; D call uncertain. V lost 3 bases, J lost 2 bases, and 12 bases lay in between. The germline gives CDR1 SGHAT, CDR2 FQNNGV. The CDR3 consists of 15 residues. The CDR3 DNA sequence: TGTGCCAGCAGCTTTAATAGTGTCTTCACAGATACGCAGTATTTT. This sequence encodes CASSFNSVFTDTQYF.

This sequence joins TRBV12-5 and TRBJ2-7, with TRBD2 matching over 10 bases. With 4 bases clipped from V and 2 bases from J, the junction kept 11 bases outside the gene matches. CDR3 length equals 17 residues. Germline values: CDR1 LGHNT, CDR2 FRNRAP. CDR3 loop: CASGSSQTSGYPYEQYF. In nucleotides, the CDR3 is TGTGCTAGTGGTTCGTCCCAGACTAGCGGGTACCCCTACGAGCAGTACTTC.

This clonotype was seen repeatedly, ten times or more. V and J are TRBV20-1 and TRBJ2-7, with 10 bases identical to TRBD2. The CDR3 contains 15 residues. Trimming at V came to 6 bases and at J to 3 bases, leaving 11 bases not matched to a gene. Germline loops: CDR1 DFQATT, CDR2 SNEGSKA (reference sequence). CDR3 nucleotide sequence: TGCAGTGCCGCTCAGGGTAGCGGGAGGTTCTACGAGCAGTACTTC. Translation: CSAAQGSGRFYEQYF.

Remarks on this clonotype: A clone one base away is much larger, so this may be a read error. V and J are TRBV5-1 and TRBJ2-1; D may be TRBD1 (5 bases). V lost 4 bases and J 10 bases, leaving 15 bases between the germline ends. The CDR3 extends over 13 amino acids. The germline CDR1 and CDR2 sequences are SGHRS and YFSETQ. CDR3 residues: CASSKDTSYEQFF. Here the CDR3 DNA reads TGCGCCAGCAGCAAGGACACTTCCTACGAGCAGTTCTTC.